These 6 T cell receptor beta chains originate from one sample sequenced in a study of identical twins. Using its own MiXCR run on the 5' RACE reads, TCRdb lists one record per CDR3 protein. Among 1,800,000 or so distinct CDR3 sequences listed, around 33% were seen once. Source material: cord blood. The receptors here all came from a newborn girl in good health.

This clonotype has only a few counts. The V gene is TRBV12-5, the J gene TRBJ2-3; the match to TRBD2 covers 14 bases. The V segment lost 3 bases and the J segment 0 bases; nucleotides outside the gene matches: 14. CDR1 and CDR2 from the germline V gene are LGHNT and FRNRAP. CDR3 length: 21 amino acids. The CDR3 region has the DNA TGTGCTAGTGGTTTTGAGCCCTTGGGACTAGCGGGGGCCCCTAGCACAGATACGCAGTATTTT. Protein product: CASGFEPLGLAGAPSTDTQYF.

The count of this clonotype is one. The chain is built from TRBV20-1 and TRBJ1-2; 9 nucleotides line up with TRBD1. The CDR3 is 13 amino acids. CDR1 DFQATT and CDR2 SNEGSKA come from the germline V gene (reference sequence). V trimming: 5 bases; J trimming: 5 bases; junction bases outside the gene matches: 6. CDR3 nucleotide sequence: TGCAGTGCTTGGGACAGGGAGCGGTATGGCTACACCTTC. The encoded protein is CSAWDRERYGYTF.

Note on this clonotype: One base away lies a much larger clone, so this may be a sequencing read error. This chain uses TRBV4-2 with TRBJ2-3; D could derive from TRBD1 or TRBD2 (6 bases each). Deletions cut 5 bases from V and 0 bases from J, with 15 bases between. The CDR3 sequence is 16 residues long. From germline, CDR1 is LGHNA and CDR2 YNFKEQ. The CDR3 region is CASSFRGQASTDTQYF. CDR3 nucleotide sequence: TGTGCCAGCAGCTTTCGGGGGCAAGCTAGCACAGATACGCAGTATTTT.

The chain carries TRBV15 and TRBJ1-1; D unresolved. CDR3 length equals 14 residues. Germline CDR1 LNHNV, CDR2 YYDKDF (reference sequence). Trimming removed 0 bases at V and 1 base at J, with 6 bases between. CDR3 sequence reads: CATSREGQNTEAFF. CDR3 DNA: TGTGCCACCAGCAGAGAGGGTCAGAACACTGAAGCTTTCTTT.

The rearrangement links TRBV7-8 to TRBJ2-3; 11 bases match TRBD2. CDR3 length: 16 residues. Germline V lookup: CDR1 SGHVS, CDR2 FQNEAQ. J was trimmed by 1 base and V by 3 bases; bases with no gene match: 3. CDR3 nucleotides: TGTGCCAGCAGCTTTAGCGGGGGGGCAGGCACAGATACGCAGTATTTT. Translating it yields CASSFSGGAGTDTQYF.

The chain is built from TRBV12-3 or TRBV12-4 and TRBJ1-6; possible D gene TRBD1, 5 bases. The CDR3 consists of 14 residues. Trimming pared 4 bases from V and 10 bases from J, leaving 14 bases between. The CDR3 DNA reads as TGTGCCAGCAGTTCAGGGAGGGTTCGGTCACCCCTCCACTTT. It encodes CASSSGRVRSPLHF.